One sample yielded the 11 T cell receptor beta chains listed below, sequenced in a study of cytotoxic CD8 clonotypes in ibrutinib-treated CLL. Method: immunoSEQ multiplex PCR; TCRdb's copy keeps in-frame clones and lacks some. The sample holds approximately 320,000 clones; 67% are singletons and the top ten take 5% to 6.5%. Sequenced here: PBMCs, sampled after 36 months of ibrutinib treatment. The source is a human donor with chronic lymphocytic leukemia.

This rearrangement joins TRBV5-1 to TRBJ2-7; 11 bases are shared with TRBD1. This CDR3 contains 16 residues. Germline-derived CDR1 and CDR2 are SGHRS and YFSETQ. J was trimmed by 5 bases and V by 4 bases; bases with no gene match: 11. In nucleotides, the CDR3 is TGCGCCAGCAGCCCAATCCGGGACAGGGGGTTCCACGAGCAGTACTTC. It is translated as CASSPIRDRGFHEQYF.

This clone was seen a few times. The chain carries TRBV7-2 and TRBJ1-6; D call uncertain. The V end lost 5 bases, the J end lost 6 bases, and 14 bases lay between the germline ends. The V gene's germline CDR1 is SGHTA and CDR2 FQGNSA. The CDR3 is made up of 15 amino acids. CDR3 protein: CASSRRRTANSPLHF. CDR3 nucleotide sequence: TGTGCCAGCAGCCGACGGAGGACGGCTAATTCACCCCTCCACTTT.

This clone was picked up one time. The chain uses TRBV13 and TRBJ2-5; D is perhaps TRBD1 or TRBD2 (5 bases each). V was pared by 5 bases and J by 3 bases, with 10 bases between. From germline, CDR1 is PRHDT and CDR2 FYEKMQ (reference sequence). This CDR3 comprises 13 residues. The CDR3 DNA sequence: TGTGCCAGCAGCCCCGGGGCGGAAGAGACCCAGTACTTC. Translated: CASSPGAEETQYF.

This rearrangement joins TRBV10-2 to TRBJ2-2, with 8 bases identical to TRBD2. The junction had 13 bases not matched to a gene; V was cut back by 7 bases and J by 6 bases. Germline CDR1 and CDR2: WSHSY and SAAADI. This CDR3 has 16 residues. CDR3 bases: TGCGCCAGCACCCAAGGCAGCGGGAGTTTTCCCGGGGAGCTGTTTTTT. It specifies CASTQGSGSFPGELFF.

J is TRBJ2-3 and V is TRBV4-1; 8 bases fit TRBD1. From germline, CDR1 is MGHRA and CDR2 YSYEKL. The length of the CDR3 is 16 residues. The J segment lost 0 bases and the V segment lost 3 bases, leaving 5 bases of the junction unmatched. As DNA, the CDR3 is TGCGCCAGCAGCCACCCAGACAGGGGTAGCACAGATACGCAGTATTTT. Protein product: CASSHPDRGSTDTQYF.

The chain carries TRBV27 and TRBJ2-3, with D hard to call. Germline V gene lookup returns CDR1 MNHEY and CDR2 SMNVEV (reference sequence). The V gene lost 2 bases and the J gene lost 1 base, with 13 bases spanning the gap. The CDR3 consists of 16 residues. The CDR3 spells CASSLRVITRTDTQYF. The CDR3 region has the DNA TGTGCCAGCAGTTTACGGGTCATCACCCGCACAGATACGCAGTATTTT.

This rearrangement joins TRBV5-1 to TRBJ1-1; a weak D match, TRBD1 (5 bases). CDR3 length equals 18 residues. With 6 bases removed from V and 1 base from J, the gap between germline ends came to 25 bases. CDR1 and CDR2 (germline): SGHRS, YFSETQ. This CDR3 reads CASTPGGRHRLPNTEAFF. In DNA, the CDR3 is TGCGCCAGCACCCCCGGCGGGAGACACAGGCTACCGAACACTGAAGCTTTCTTT. The full variable domain, rest sourced from reference TRBV5-1 and TRBJ1-1, is KAGVTQTPRYLIKTRGQQVTLSCSPISGHRSVSWYQQTPGQGLQFLFEYFSETQRNKGNFPGRFSGRQFSNSRSEMNVSTLELGDSALYLCASTPGGRHRLPNTEAFFGQGTRLTVV.

The V and J genes are TRBV4-1 and TRBJ2-5, with TRBD2 identical over 11 bases. The CDR3 consists of 19 residues. CDR1 MGHRA and CDR2 YSYEKL come from the germline V gene. J lost 3 bases, V lost 3 bases, and 15 bases had no gene match. The CDR3 sequence: CASSHPRGNSGGAEETQYF. The CDR3 DNA is TGCGCCAGCAGCCACCCTCGTGGGAATAGCGGGGGGGCGGAAGAGACCCAGTACTTC.

The count of this clone is one. V and J are TRBV7-8 and TRBJ2-3; 11 nucleotides line up with TRBD1. The CDR3 runs to 14 residues. The germline gives CDR1 SGHVS, CDR2 FQNEAQ. V was clipped by 4 bases and J by 4 bases; unmatched bases: 1. CDR3 nucleotides: TGTGCCAGCAGCTGGGACAGGGGGTCAGATACGCAGTATTTT. It encodes CASSWDRGSDTQYF.

The chain employs TRBV7-2 and TRBJ2-5; 14 bases are a match to TRBD2. CDR1 and CDR2 (germline): SGHTA, FQGNSA. The J segment lost 7 bases and the V segment lost 0 bases, leaving 10 bases of the junction unmatched. This CDR3 is 18 amino acids long. The CDR3 DNA sequence: TGTGCCAGCAGCTTAGCGGGACTAGCGGGAGTAGCTAAATCGACCCAGTACTTC. It yields the protein CASSLAGLAGVAKSTQYF.

The rearrangement uses TRBV6-6 and TRBJ2-1; D uncertain. V was cut by 5 bases and J by 4 bases, with 3 bases left in between. The CDR3 has 11 residues. Per germline, CDR1 MNHNY and CDR2 SVGAGI (reference sequence). The CDR3 here is CASSVYNEQFF. DNA of the CDR3: TGTGCCAGCAGTGTTTACAATGAGCAGTTCTTC.